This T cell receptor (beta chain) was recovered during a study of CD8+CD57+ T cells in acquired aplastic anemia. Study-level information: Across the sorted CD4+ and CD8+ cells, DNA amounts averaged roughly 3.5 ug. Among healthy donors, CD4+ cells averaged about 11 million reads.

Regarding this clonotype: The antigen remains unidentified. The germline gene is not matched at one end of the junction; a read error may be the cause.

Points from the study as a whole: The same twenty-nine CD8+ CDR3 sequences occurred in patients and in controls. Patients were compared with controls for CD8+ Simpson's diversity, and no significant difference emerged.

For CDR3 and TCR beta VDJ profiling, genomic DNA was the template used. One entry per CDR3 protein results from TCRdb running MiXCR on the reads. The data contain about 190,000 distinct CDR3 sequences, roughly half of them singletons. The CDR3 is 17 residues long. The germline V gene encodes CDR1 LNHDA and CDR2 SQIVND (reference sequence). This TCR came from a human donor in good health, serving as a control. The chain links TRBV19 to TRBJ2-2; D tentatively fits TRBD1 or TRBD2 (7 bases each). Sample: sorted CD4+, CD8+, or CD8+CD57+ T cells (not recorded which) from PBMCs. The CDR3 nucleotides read TGTGCCAGTAGTACGCGCAGGGGGGGCTTGAACGCCGGGGAGCTGTTTTTT. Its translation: CASSTRRGGLNAGELFF.